Listed below are T cell receptor beta chains from one sample, sequenced in a study of blood T cells in healthy people across ages. TCRdb reprocessed the 5' RACE reads via MiXCR and lists one record per CDR3 protein. Counted here are over a million distinct CDR3 sequences, 42% occurring once; the ten biggest clones make up 7.9%. Sample: blood. These receptors all stem from a woman in her late teens or twenties in good health. Each CDR3 is given with its conserved first and last residue. A D gene is named only where the DNA matches it firmly. Rows may omit the clone size; those that give it use once, few, many or a size class.

CDR3nt,CDR3aa,abundance,d_gene,v_gene,j_gene
TGTGCCAGCAGCCCCCTGACAGGGTACTACGAGCAGTACTTC,CASSPLTGYYEQYF,NA,TRBD1,TRBV11-2,TRBJ2-7
TGTGCCAGCAGATCCTCCCCCGATACGCAGTATTTT,CASRSSPDTQYF,NA,NA,TRBV7-9,TRBJ2-3
TGTGCCAGCTCACCCCTACTGGCGGGAGATGAGCAGTTCTTC,CASSPLLAGDEQFF,NA,TRBD2,TRBV18,TRBJ2-1
TGTGCCAGCAGTGACCAGGGGGCTATAGTCTATGGCTACACCTTC,CASSDQGAIVYGYTF,few,TRBD1,TRBV6-1,TRBJ1-2
TGTGCCAGCAGCGAGAATCCGAGCTCCTACAATGAGCAGTTCTTC,CASSENPSSYNEQFF,once,NA,TRBV2,TRBJ2-1
TGTGCCAGCAGTTTATGGCCCCCGCGTGACAAAATTAAGGAAAATGAGCAGTACTTC,CASSLWPPRDKIKENEQYF,NA,NA,TRBV28,TRBJ2-7
TGTGCCAGCACCCCGCGGAGCATGAACACTGAAGCTTTCTTT,CASTPRSMNTEAFF,NA,NA,TRBV7-2,TRBJ1-1
TGTGCCTGGAGTATAGATACGACCAGGCAGCCCCAGCATTTT,CAWSIDTTRQPQHF,NA,NA,TRBV30,TRBJ1-5
TGCAGCGTTGGGACTAGCGGGGGGAACACCGGGGAGCTGTTTTTT,CSVGTSGGNTGELFF,few,TRBD2,TRBV29-1,TRBJ2-2
TGTGCCAGCAGTCGACAGATCTCCTACGAGCAGTACTTC,CASSRQISYEQYF,NA,NA,TRBV6-5,TRBJ2-7
TGTGCCAGCAGCCCCAACGAACAGGGACCGATCTCCTACGAGCAGTACTTC,CASSPNEQGPISYEQYF,NA,NA,TRBV7-9,TRBJ2-7
TGCGCCAGCAGCCAGGGCGTGAGTGGTAACTATGGCTACACCTTC,CASSQGVSGNYGYTF,NA,NA,TRBV4-1,TRBJ1-2
TGTGCCAGCAGACGGACAGGAGGAGAAAATGGCTACACCTTC,CASRRTGGENGYTF,once,TRBD1,TRBV28,TRBJ1-2
TGTGCCAGCAGCAAACGGACAGGGAGGGAGACCCAGTACTTC,CASSKRTGRETQYF,NA,TRBD1,TRBV7-2,TRBJ2-5
TGTGCCAGCAGCCGTGAACCGGGACGGGGGAATTTGGGTGAGCAGTTCTTC,CASSREPGRGNLGEQFF,NA,NA,TRBV7-2,TRBJ2-1
TGCAGTGCTAGGACAGGGTGGGGTAATTCACCCCTCCACTTT,CSARTGWGNSPLHF,NA,TRBD1,TRBV20-1,TRBJ1-6
TGTGCCAGCAGTTTATCTCAGCCCAATAACTATGGCTACACCTTC,CASSLSQPNNYGYTF,NA,NA,TRBV27,TRBJ1-2
TGTGCCAGCACCACCGGCGGGGGCGCCAGCACAGATACGCAGTATTTT,CASTTGGGASTDTQYF,NA,NA,TRBV9,TRBJ2-3
TGCAGTGCTGCAACTCAGGGACAGGGGGTTAATTCACCCCTCCACTTT,CSAATQGQGVNSPLHF,NA,TRBD1,TRBV20-1,TRBJ1-6
TGTGCCGAGACCTTGGGACAGGGCTACACCTTC,CAETLGQGYTF,few,TRBD1,TRBV2,TRBJ1-2
TGTGCCAGCATCAATGGGGGGACAGGTAAAGATACGCAGTATTTT,CASINGGTGKDTQYF,NA,TRBD1,TRBV12-3/TRBV12-4,TRBJ2-3
TGCGCCAGCAGCCACCCGGGACTAGCGGGAGGTGCGCTCTCCTACGAGCAGTACTTC,CASSHPGLAGGALSYEQYF,many,TRBD2,TRBV4-1,TRBJ2-7
TGCGCCAGCAGCCAAGCCGGGACTAGCGCGGACGGTGGTGATACGCAGTATTTT,CASSQAGTSADGGDTQYF,few,TRBD2,TRBV4-1,TRBJ2-3
TGCAGTTCTCCCGGGACAGTGAACTACGAGCAGTACTTC,CSSPGTVNYEQYF,many,TRBD1,TRBV20-1,TRBJ2-7
TGCAGCGTTGAAACGGTGCGACGTGGGGAAGCTTTCTTT,CSVETVRRGEAFF,once,NA,TRBV29-1,TRBJ1-1
TGTGCCAGCAGTTTCGGGTCCGGTCAGCCCCAGCATTTT,CASSFGSGQPQHF,few,NA,TRBV27,TRBJ1-5